Below are 4 T cell receptor beta chains sequenced from a single sample in a study of T cells after yellow fever vaccination. TCRdb passed the 5' RACE reads through MiXCR, listing each CDR3 protein once. This sample yields some 350,000 distinct CDR3 sequences, of which around 3.9% are seen a single time; about 24% belongs to the top ten. This specimen consisted of PBMCs, obtained 5 days after the yellow fever booster vaccination. These receptors were collected from a man aged 18 to 29 who received the YFV17D yellow fever vaccine.

This clonotype was counted between two and nine times. The chain employs TRBV7-9 and TRBJ1-2, with 8 nucleotides matching TRBD1. Germline trimming cut 5 bases from V and 4 bases from J; bases unmatched to any gene: 12. Per germline, CDR1 SEHNR and CDR2 FQNEAQ (reference sequence). The CDR3 contains 16 residues. The CDR3 nucleotides read TGTGCCAGCAGCCTTGATCGGACAGGGATGAGCTATGGCTACACCTTC. Its protein is CASSLDRTGMSYGYTF. Filled out from reference TRBV7-9 and TRBJ1-2, the complete variable domain reads DTGVSQNPRHKITKRGQNVTFRCDPISEHNRLYWYRQTLGQGPEFLTYFQNEAQLEKSRLLSDRFSAERPKGSFSTLEIQRTEQGDSAMYLCASSLDRTGMSYGYTFGSGTRLTVV.

This clonotype was observed a handful of times. This chain joins TRBV5-4 and TRBJ2-2; D unresolved. The length of the CDR3 is 16 residues. Trimming shortened V by 0 bases and J by 6 bases, and 15 bases separated the two germline ends. Germline V lookup: CDR1 SGHNT, CDR2 YYREEE (reference sequence). CDR3 region: CASSLGAGFSPGELFF. The CDR3 coding sequence is TGTGCCAGCAGCTTGGGAGCTGGGTTTAGCCCCGGGGAGCTGTTTTTT.

This clonotype has more than one count but fewer than ten. The chain is built from TRBV9 and TRBJ2-1; a weak D match, TRBD1 (6 bases). Germline values: CDR1 SGDLS, CDR2 YYNGEE. V lost 0 bases and J 4 bases, leaving 14 bases between the germline ends. The CDR3 totals 16 residues. Here the CDR3 DNA reads TGTGCCAGCAGCGTAGTAGGGGGAGAGGGGTACAATGAGCAGTTCTTC. This codes for CASSVVGGEGYNEQFF.

This clonotype was recorded at least ten times. The chain couples TRBV9 to TRBJ2-3; D not resolved. Trimming left V 0 bases short and J 2 bases short, with 10 bases between. Germline loops: CDR1 SGDLS, CDR2 YYNGEE. The CDR3 covers 15 residues. Here the CDR3 DNA reads TGTGCCAGCAGCGTAGAGACGTGGGTCACAGATACGCAGTATTTT. Amino acids: CASSVETWVTDTQYF.